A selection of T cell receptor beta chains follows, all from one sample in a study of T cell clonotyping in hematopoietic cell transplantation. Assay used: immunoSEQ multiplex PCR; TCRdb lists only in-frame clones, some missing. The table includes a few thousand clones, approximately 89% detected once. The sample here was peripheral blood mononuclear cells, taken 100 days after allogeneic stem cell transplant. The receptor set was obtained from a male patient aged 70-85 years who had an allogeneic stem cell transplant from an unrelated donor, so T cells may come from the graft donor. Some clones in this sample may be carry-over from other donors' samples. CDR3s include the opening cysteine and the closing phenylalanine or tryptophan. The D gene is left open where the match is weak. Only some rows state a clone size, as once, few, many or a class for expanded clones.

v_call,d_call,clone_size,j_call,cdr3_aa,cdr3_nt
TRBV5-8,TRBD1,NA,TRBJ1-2,CASSQDRGMDSYTF,TGTGCCAGCAGTCAGGACAGGGGAATGGACAGCTACACCTTC
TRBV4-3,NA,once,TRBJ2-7,CASSQETPGDEQYF,TGCGCCAGCAGCCAGGAAACCCCAGGGGACGAGCAGTACTTC
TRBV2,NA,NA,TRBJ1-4,CASSDYGGGLFF,TGTGCCAGCAGTGATTACGGGGGCGGACTGTTTTTT
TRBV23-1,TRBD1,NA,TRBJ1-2,CASSQSRGQDDNNYGYTF,TGCGCCAGCAGTCAATCGCGAGGACAGGACGATAATAACTATGGCTACACCTTC
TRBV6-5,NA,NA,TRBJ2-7,CASSYSGKRSSYEQYF,TGTGCCAGCAGTTACTCGGGTAAAAGGAGCTCCTACGAGCAGTACTTC
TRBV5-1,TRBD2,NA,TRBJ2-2,CASSLVSSGRASGELFF,TGCGCCAGCAGCTTGGTCTCAAGCGGGAGGGCCTCCGGGGAGCTGTTTTTT
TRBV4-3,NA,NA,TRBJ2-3,CASSQEHGGTDTQYF,TGCGCCAGCAGCCAAGAACATGGTGGCACAGATACGCAGTATTTT
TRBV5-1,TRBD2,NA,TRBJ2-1,CASSLAAGGLNEQFF,TGCGCCAGCAGCTTGGCGGCGGGAGGCCTCAATGAGCAGTTCTTC
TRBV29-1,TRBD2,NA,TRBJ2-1,CSVERERRSYNEQFF,TGCAGCGTGGAGCGGGAGCGCAGATCCTACAATGAGCAGTTCTTC
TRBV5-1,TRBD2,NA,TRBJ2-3,CASSLGLAESTDTQYF,TGCGCCAGCAGCTTGGGGCTAGCGGAGAGCACAGATACGCAGTATTTT
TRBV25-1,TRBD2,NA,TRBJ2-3,CASRGGIHTDTQYF,TGTGCCAGCAGGGGGGGGATTCACACAGATACGCAGTATTTT
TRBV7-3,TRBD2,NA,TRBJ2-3,CASSLQAGGADTQYF,TGTGCCAGCAGCTTACAAGCGGGAGGCGCAGATACGCAGTATTTT
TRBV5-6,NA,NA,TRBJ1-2,CASRVTGTPVRTF,TGTGCCAGCAGAGTAACCGGGACCCCTGTTCGCACCTTC
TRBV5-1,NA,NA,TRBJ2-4,CASSSGPVLIAKNIQYF,TGCGCCAGCAGCAGTGGGCCGGTGCTTATAGCCAAAAACATTCAGTACTTC
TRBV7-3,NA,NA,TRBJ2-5,CASSQGPGGDQETQYF,TGTGCCAGCAGCCAAGGGCCCGGGGGTGACCAAGAGACCCAGTACTTC
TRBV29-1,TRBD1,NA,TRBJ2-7,CSSGTGDFSEQYF,TGCAGCTCCGGGACAGGGGATTTCAGTGAGCAGTACTTC
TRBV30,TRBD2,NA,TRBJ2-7,CAWSNAGGNYEQYF,TGTGCCTGGAGTAATGCGGGAGGGAACTACGAGCAGTACTTC
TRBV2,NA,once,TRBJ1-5,CASSESDGQPQHF,TGTGCCAGCAGTGAATCAGACGGTCAGCCCCAGCATTTT
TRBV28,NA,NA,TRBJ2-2,CASSLFAATFTGELFF,TGTGCCAGCAGTTTATTTGCAGCGACTTTTACCGGGGAGCTGTTTTTT
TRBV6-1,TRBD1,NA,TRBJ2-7,CASSDRDRHEQYF,TGTGCCAGCAGCGACAGGGACCGCCACGAGCAGTACTTC
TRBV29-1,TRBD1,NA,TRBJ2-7,CSVSGGAGYEQYF,TGCAGCGTTTCAGGGGGCGCGGGCTACGAGCAGTACTTC
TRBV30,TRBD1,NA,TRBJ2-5,CAWFSPSNRGDQETQYF,TGTGCCTGGTTTTCACCGTCGAACAGGGGTGACCAAGAGACCCAGTACTTC
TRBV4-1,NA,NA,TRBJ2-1,CASSQVVERRASYNEQFF,TGCGCCAGCAGCCAAGTTGTCGAAAGGAGGGCATCCTACAATGAGCAGTTCTTC
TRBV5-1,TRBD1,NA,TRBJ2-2,CASRDPGQGDTGELFF,TGCGCCAGCAGGGACCCGGGACAGGGGGATACCGGGGAGCTGTTTTTT
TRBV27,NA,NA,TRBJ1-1,CASSLSPRTQVMNTEAFF,TGTGCCAGCAGTTTATCACCCCGGACACAAGTAATGAACACTGAAGCTTTCTTT
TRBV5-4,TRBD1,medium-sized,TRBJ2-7,CASSEAPGTGAYEQYF,TGTGCCAGCAGCGAAGCCCCCGGGACAGGCGCCTACGAGCAGTACTTC
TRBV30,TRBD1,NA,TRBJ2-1,CAWSQGQGKWGEQFF,TGTGCCTGGAGTCAAGGACAGGGGAAATGGGGTGAGCAGTTCTTC
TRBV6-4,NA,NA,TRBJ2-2,CASSDGYTGELFF,TGTGCCAGCAGTGACGGATACACCGGGGAGCTGTTTTTT
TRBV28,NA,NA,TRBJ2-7,CASTSPFRGRSYEQYF,TGTGCCAGCACCTCCCCGTTTAGGGGCAGGAGCTACGAGCAGTACTTC
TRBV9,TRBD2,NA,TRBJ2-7,CASSGGGTSGRFNEQYF,TGTGCCAGCAGCGGGGGTGGGACTAGCGGGAGGTTCAACGAGCAGTACTTC
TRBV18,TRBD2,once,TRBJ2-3,CASSPRAGAGWDTQYF,TGTGCCAGCTCACCAAGGGCGGGAGCTGGTTGGGATACGCAGTATTTT
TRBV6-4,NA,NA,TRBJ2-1,CASSDTPDGEQFF,TGTGCCAGCAGTGACACGCCAGACGGGGAGCAGTTCTTC
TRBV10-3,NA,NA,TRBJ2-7,CAITSRGGVSEQYF,TGTGCCATCACCTCGAGGGGAGGTGTAAGCGAGCAGTACTTC
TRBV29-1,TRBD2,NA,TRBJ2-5,CSVENRRGETQYF,TGCAGCGTTGAGAACAGGCGGGGGGAGACCCAGTACTTC
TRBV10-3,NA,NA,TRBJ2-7,CAISLGSYYEQYF,TGTGCCATCAGCCTTGGATCCTATTACGAGCAGTACTTC
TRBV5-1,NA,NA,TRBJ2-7,CASSFLETRTLSSYEQYF,TGCGCCAGCAGCTTTCTTGAGACCCGTACTCTGAGCTCCTACGAGCAGTACTTC
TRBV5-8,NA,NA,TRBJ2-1,CASSPVGAQFF,TGTGCCAGCAGCCCGGTCGGGGCGCAGTTCTTC
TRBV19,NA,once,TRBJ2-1,CASTDGRGQFYNEQFF,TGTGCCAGTACCGATGGGCGAGGACAGTTCTACAATGAGCAGTTCTTC
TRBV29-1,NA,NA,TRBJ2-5,CSARQQETQYF,TGCAGCGCCCGACAGCAAGAGACCCAGTACTTC
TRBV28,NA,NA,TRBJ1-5,CASSRLRPSNQPQHF,TGTGCCAGCAGTCGACTACGGCCGAGCAATCAGCCCCAGCATTTT
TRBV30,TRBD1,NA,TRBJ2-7,CAWSRDSYEQYF,TGTGCCTGGAGTCGGGACAGCTACGAGCAGTACTTC
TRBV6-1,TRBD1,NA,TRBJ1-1,CASSDRGHTEAFF,TGTGCCAGCAGCGACAGGGGGCACACTGAAGCTTTCTTT
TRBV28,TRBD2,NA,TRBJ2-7,CASSSSVERESYEQYF,TGTGCCAGCAGTTCAAGTGTGGAGCGGGAGTCCTACGAGCAGTACTTC
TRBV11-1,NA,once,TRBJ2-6,CASSLEVNPGANVLTF,TGTGCCAGCAGCTTAGAGGTCAACCCCGGGGCCAACGTCCTGACTTTC
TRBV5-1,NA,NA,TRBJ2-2,CASSPGNTGELFF,TGCGCCAGCAGCCCCGGGAACACCGGGGAGCTGTTTTTT
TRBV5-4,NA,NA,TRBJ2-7,CASSLMTEPAYEQYF,TGTGCCAGCAGCTTGATGACGGAGCCCGCCTACGAGCAGTACTTC
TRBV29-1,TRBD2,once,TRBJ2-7,CSVEGGGSYEQYF,TGCAGCGTTGAAGGCGGGGGGTCCTACGAGCAGTACTTC
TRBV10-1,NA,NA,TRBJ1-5,CASSESVGPGGYQPQHF,TGCGCCAGCAGTGAGTCGGTGGGACCTGGCGGGTATCAGCCCCAGCATTTT
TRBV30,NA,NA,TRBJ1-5,CAWSVGGVINQPQHF,TGTGCCTGGAGTGTCGGGGGGGTAATCAATCAGCCCCAGCATTTT
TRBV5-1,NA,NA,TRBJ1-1,CASSLRWQGTEAFF,TGCGCCAGCAGCTTGAGGTGGCAGGGGACTGAAGCTTTCTTT
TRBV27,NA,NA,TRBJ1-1,CASSSWTEAFF,TGTGCCAGCAGTAGCTGGACTGAAGCTTTCTTT
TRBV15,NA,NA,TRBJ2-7,CATSRLLDDYEQYF,TGTGCCACCAGCAGACTCCTGGACGACTACGAGCAGTACTTC
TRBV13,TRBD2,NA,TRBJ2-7,CASSLGSSGPLGEQYF,TGTGCCAGCAGCTTAGGGTCTAGCGGCCCACTGGGGGAGCAGTACTTC